This entry lists 21 T cell receptor beta chains sequenced from one sample in a study of blood T cells in healthy people across ages. It was with a sample-barcoded 5' primer and a J-beta primer mix that a second PCR of roughly 7 to 12 cycles was run. TCRdb analysed the 5' RACE reads with MiXCR anew, one entry per CDR3 protein. The repertoire holds about 670,000 distinct CDR3 sequences, with 52% as singletons. Sequencing was carried out using blood. The receptors derive from a woman over 75 in good health.

This chain connects TRBV4-1 to TRBJ1-1; 7 positions match TRBD1. This CDR3 contains 14 residues. CDR1 is MGHRA, CDR2 YSYEKL, per germline. Unmatched junction bases numbered 8, after V lost 3 bases and J lost 7 bases. The DNA for the CDR3 is TGCGCCAGCAGCCACCCGACAGGGACTGGTGAAGCTTTCTTT. The encoded protein is CASSHPTGTGEAFF.

This clonotype was counted ten times or more. V gene TRBV7-9 combines with J gene TRBJ1-6; D remains unclear. This CDR3 contains 13 residues. V was clipped by 5 bases and J by 9 bases, with 11 bases between them. CDR1 is SEHNR, CDR2 FQNEAQ, per germline (reference sequence). The CDR3 sequence is CASSLLSSSPLHF. CDR3 nucleotide sequence: TGTGCCAGCAGCCTGTTATCGAGTTCACCCCTCCACTTT.

This chain connects TRBV28 to TRBJ2-1, with 12 nucleotides matching TRBD1. The germline CDR1 and CDR2 sequences are MDHEN and SYDVKM. The J segment lost 7 bases and the V segment lost 3 bases, leaving 10 bases of the junction unmatched. The CDR3 sequence is 17 residues long. The CDR3 coding sequence is TGTGCCAGCAGTTTTCGTCGGGACAGGGGGCGCCTGAATGAGCAGTTCTTC. Translation gives CASSFRRDRGRLNEQFF.

With respect to this clonotype: This may be a read error, as it is one base from a much larger clone. V and J are TRBV9 and TRBJ2-5, with D unresolved. This CDR3 contains 13 residues. Germline V gene sequence: CDR1 SGDLS, CDR2 YYNGEE. V was trimmed by 3 bases and J by 3 bases, leaving 9 bases between them. CDR3 in amino acids: CASSADKKETQYF. The CDR3 DNA follows: TGTGCCAGCAGCGCAGACAAAAAAGAGACCCAGTACTTC.

Note on this clonotype: The conserved phenylalanine or tryptophan normally closing the CDR3 is absent here, so this likely arose from a read error. J is TRBJ2-5 and V is TRBV6-5; 10 bases are a match to TRBD1. After removal of 5 bases from V and 11 bases from J, the junction contained 17 bases not matched to a gene. From germline, CDR1 is MNHEY and CDR2 SVGAGI. CDR3 length: 16 amino acids. The DNA for the CDR3 is TGTGCCAGCAGTAACCTCGGGACAGGGGTGGACAATGAGCAGTACGTC. It is translated as CASSNLGTGVDNEQYV.

This rearrangement joins TRBV7-2 to TRBJ2-5; 9 nucleotides agree with TRBD2. The DNA end is a closer match to TRBJ2-7, so the J assignment may be wrong. From germline, CDR1 is SGHTA and CDR2 FQGNSA. This CDR3 is 18 amino acids long. CDR3 protein: CASSLVSGPSGVVNEQYF. CDR3 DNA sequence: TGTGCCAGCAGCTTAGTGAGTGGGCCTAGCGGGGTAGTCAACGAGCAGTACTTC.

About this clonotype itself: Only one base separates this from a far larger clonotype, so it likely reflects a read error. V usage is TRBV5-1 and J usage is TRBJ2-5; D is tentatively TRBD1 or TRBD2 (6 bases each). The germline V gene has CDR1 SGHRS and CDR2 YFSETQ. The CDR3 contains 13 residues. The DNA for the CDR3 is TGCGCCAGCAGCTTAGGGGGGCAAGAGGCCCAGTACTTC. This gives the protein CASSLGGQEAQYF.

As to this clonotype: A much larger clonotype is one base distant, so this may be a read error. The V gene is TRBV29-1, the J gene TRBJ2-7; 7 nucleotides match TRBD2. Germline values: CDR1 SQVTM, CDR2 ANQGSEA. This CDR3 is 11 amino acids long. Trimming at V came to 7 bases and at J to 5 bases, leaving 5 bases not matched to a gene. This chain's CDR3 is CSGGGENEQYF. The CDR3 DNA sequence: TGCAGCGGGGGAGGGGAGAACGAGCAGTACTTC.

V and J are TRBV20-1 and TRBJ2-5; 12 bases fit TRBD2. CDR1 is DFQATT, CDR2 SNEGSKA, per germline (reference sequence). The CDR3 is 15 residues long. Germline trimming cut 5 bases from V and 0 bases from J; bases unmatched to any gene: 4. CDR3 sequence: CSAQGLAGNQETQYF. CDR3 sequence (DNA): TGCAGTGCTCAGGGACTAGCGGGCAACCAAGAGACCCAGTACTTC.

The table lists this clonotype with many counts. The rearrangement uses TRBV7-8 and TRBJ2-1; a weak D match, TRBD1 (6 bases). This CDR3 is built from 14 residues. Germline V CDR1 and CDR2: SGHVS, FQNEAQ. V lost 7 bases and J 10 bases, leaving 20 bases between the germline ends. The chain's CDR3 is CASIETRRGGEQFF. CDR3 DNA sequence: TGTGCCAGCATAGAGACCAGGAGAGGGGGAGAGCAGTTCTTC.

This clonotype was observed at least ten times. The V and J genes are TRBV7-2 and TRBJ2-7; D unresolved. The CDR3 runs 13 residues. Germline V gene data show CDR1 as SGHTA and CDR2 as FQGNSA. V was clipped by 5 bases and J by 3 bases, with 11 bases between them. CDR3 loop: CASSPRVVYEQYF. The CDR3 DNA reads TGTGCCAGCAGCCCCCGGGTCGTCTACGAGCAGTACTTC.

The DNA for the CDR3 is TGTGCCAGCAGTTTTTTCGGGGAGCTGTTTTTT. Translating gives CASSFFGELFF. J is TRBJ2-2 and V is TRBV12-3 or TRBV12-4; no clear D. V shed 3 bases and J shed 7 bases, with 3 bases lying between them. The CDR3 is made up of 11 amino acids.

Regarding this clonotype: The junction differs from germline at one of its ends, possibly a read error. CDR3 amino acids: CSPRGPVANTEAFF. The CDR3, as DNA: TGCAGTCCTAGGGGACCGGTGGCGAACACTGAAGCTTTCTTT. This rearrangement joins TRBV20-1 to TRBJ1-1; D is possibly TRBD1 (5 bases). The CDR3 loop spans 14 amino acids. Germline CDR1 and CDR2: DFQATT and SNEGSKA (reference sequence).

This clonotype appeared many times. As DNA, the CDR3 is TGTGCCAGCAGCCCGACCGATAGTTACGAGCAGTACTTC. Its translation: CASSPTDSYEQYF. The rearrangement links TRBV3-1 to TRBJ2-7; D uncertain. The V end lost 4 bases, the J end lost 4 bases, and 11 bases lay between the germline ends. The CDR3 has 13 amino acids. Germline V gene sequence: CDR1 LGHDT, CDR2 YNNKEL (reference sequence).

Of note for this clonotype: One base away lies a much larger clone, so this may be a sequencing read error. The chain employs TRBV6-2 or TRBV6-3 and TRBJ2-7, with 10 positions matching TRBD2. CDR3 size: 15 residues. Germline CDR1 and CDR2: MNHEY and SVGEGT. After removal of 10 bases from V and 5 bases from J, the junction contained 14 bases not matched to a gene. The CDR3 coding sequence is TGTGCCAACCTCCCCGGGGGACTAGCGACCAACGAGCAGTACTTC. It translates to CANLPGGLATNEQYF.

This clonotype was seen many times. J is TRBJ2-7 and V is TRBV2; weak D call: TRBD1 (7 bases). The V end was cut by 6 bases, the J end by 4 bases, with 19 bases between. The CDR3 is made up of 15 amino acids. The V gene's germline CDR1 is SNHLY and CDR2 FYNNEI. CDR3 region: CASRARPGGMYEQYF. CDR3 sequence (DNA): TGTGCCAGCAGAGCTCGCCCAGGGGGGATGTACGAGCAGTACTTC. Complete variable domain (other parts from reference TRBV2 and TRBJ2-7): EPEVTQTPSHQVTQMGQEVILRCVPISNHLYFYWYRQILGQKVEFLVSFYNNEISEKSEIFDDQFSVERPDGSNFTLKIRSTKLEDSAMYFCASRARPGGMYEQYFGPGTRLTVT.

The rearrangement links TRBV7-2 to TRBJ2-5, with 7 bases lining up with TRBD2. V shed 7 bases and J 3 bases; nucleotides not matched to a gene: 8. The CDR3 runs to 14 residues. Germline lookup yields CDR1 SGHTA and CDR2 FQGNSA. This CDR3 reads CASTLMAGEETQYF. CDR3 nucleotides: TGTGCCAGCACCCTAATGGCGGGGGAAGAGACCCAGTACTTC.

This clonotype was seen at least ten times. The chain combines TRBV5-1 with TRBJ1-2; 8 bases fit TRBD1. Germline lookup yields CDR1 SGHRS and CDR2 YFSETQ. V was pared by 4 bases and J by 6 bases, with 5 bases of the junction left unmatched. The CDR3 contains 13 residues. CDR3 residues: CASSLGQVDGYTF. Here the CDR3 DNA reads TGCGCCAGCAGCCTGGGACAGGTAGATGGCTACACCTTC.

V and J are TRBV14 and TRBJ2-3, with D maybe TRBD2 (5 bases). This CDR3 contains 14 residues. Trimming shortened V by 1 base and J by 8 bases, and 13 bases separated the two germline ends. Germline-derived CDR1 and CDR2 are SGHDN and FVKESK. The CDR3 sequence: CASSQGPGWATQYF. The CDR3 bases are TGTGCCAGCAGCCAAGGCCCGGGGTGGGCTACGCAGTATTTT.

The CDR3 here is CASSSNVGWGGNTIYF. As DNA, the CDR3 is TGTGCCAGCAGTTCAAACGTGGGATGGGGTGGAAACACCATATATTTT. The V and J genes are TRBV7-9 and TRBJ1-3; D remains unclear. There are 16 residues in the CDR3. Deletions cut 6 bases from V and 3 bases from J, with 18 bases between. Germline V gene lookup returns CDR1 SEHNR and CDR2 FQNEAQ (reference sequence).

This clonotype appeared a few times. J is TRBJ2-1 and V is TRBV6-1, with unresolved D. Germline V gives CDR1 MNHNS, CDR2 SASEGT. V dropped 1 base and J dropped 0 bases, with 13 bases sitting between them. The CDR3 contains 17 residues. This chain's CDR3 is CASSEEHWGNSYNEQFF. DNA for the CDR3: TGTGCCAGCAGTGAAGAACATTGGGGTAACTCCTACAATGAGCAGTTCTTC.